Listed below are T cell receptor beta chains from one sample, sequenced in a study of CD8+ T cells in alopecia areata. Only in-frame clones appear in the TCRdb table, and some are missing; sequencing was by immunoSEQ multiplex PCR. The sample contains about 190,000 clones, around 60% of which appear only once. The source was CD4+ T cells sorted from blood, collected at week 4, from a patient treated with tofacitinib. The receptors derive from a human donor with alopecia areata. The CDR3 runs from the conserved cysteine through the conserved F or W. Fields, in order: V gene, D gene, J gene, clone size, CDR3 DNA, CDR3 protein. The D gene is left open where the match is weak. Rows give clone size only sometimes, using once, few, many, or a class for an expanded clone.

TRBV7-2,.,TRBJ1-1,few,TGTGCCAGCAGCTTAGCGCCCGGCCGGGGGGACACTGAAGCTTTCTTT,CASSLAPGRGDTEAFF
TRBV29-1,.,TRBJ1-2,.,TGCAGCGTTCGGGAGGGTAACGGCTACACCTTC,CSVREGNGYTF
TRBV5-1,.,TRBJ2-7,.,TGCGCCAGCAGCTTCGGGGGCATCTCCTACGAGCAGTACTTC,CASSFGGISYEQYF
TRBV29-1,.,TRBJ2-1,.,TGCAGCGTTTTGGGGACAAGATACAATGAGCAGTTCTTC,CSVLGTRYNEQFF
TRBV30,.,TRBJ1-2,.,TGTGCCTGGACCCCAACTAACTATGGCTACACCTTC,CAWTPTNYGYTF
TRBV19,.,TRBJ1-5,.,TGTGCCAGTAGTATAGACGGGGTGACAGTTCAGCCCCAGCATTTT,CASSIDGVTVQPQHF
TRBV29-1,.,TRBJ2-6,.,TGCAGCGTTGGTATGGACTCTGGGGCCAACGTCCTGACTTTC,CSVGMDSGANVLTF
TRBV5-1,.,TRBJ2-3,.,TGCGCCAGCAGTGGGGCGTCCACAGATACGCAGTATTTT,CASSGASTDTQYF
TRBV18,TRBD2,TRBJ2-1,.,TGTGCCAGCTCACCCCTAGCGGGAGGACCCTACAATGAGCAGTTCTTC,CASSPLAGGPYNEQFF
TRBV29-1,.,TRBJ1-3,.,TGCAGCGTCCGTCGCCCTGGAAACACCATATATTTT,CSVRRPGNTIYF
TRBV6-5,.,TRBJ1-2,.,TGTGCCAGCAGTTATCTCAGGGGCAACTATGGCTACACCTTC,CASSYLRGNYGYTF
TRBV18,.,TRBJ2-1,.,TGTGCCAGCTCACCATCATTGGACAGAACCTACAATGAGCAGTTCTTC,CASSPSLDRTYNEQFF
TRBV28,.,TRBJ1-2,.,TGTGCCAGCAACAACAGGGATAGGGGTGGCTACACCTTC,CASNNRDRGGYTF
TRBV30,TRBD1,TRBJ1-1,.,TGTGCCTGGAGTGTAGAAAGAGGGGGCCGAGCTTTCTTT,CAWSVERGGRAFF
TRBV29-1,.,TRBJ2-5,.,TGCAGCTTGGGGTTGGGGGGGCCAGAGACCCAGTACTTC,CSLGLGGPETQYF
TRBV5-1,.,TRBJ1-1,.,TGCGCCAGCAGCCGGACGGACAGCAGTTCCACTGAAGCTTTCTTT,CASSRTDSSSTEAFF
TRBV30,TRBD1,TRBJ1-2,.,TGTGCCTGGAGTTCGACAGGGGGTCGTTATGGCTACACCTTC,CAWSSTGGRYGYTF
TRBV11-2,.,TRBJ2-2,few,TGTGCCAGCAGGGTTAAGAACACCGGGGAGCTGTTTTTT,CASRVKNTGELFF
TRBV10-3,.,TRBJ2-3,.,TGTGCCATCAGTGTGACAGGTACTCCGGAAGATACGCAGTATTTT,CAISVTGTPEDTQYF
TRBV30,.,TRBJ2-3,.,TGTGCCTGGAGTGTAAAGGGCGTCACAGATACGCAGTATTTT,CAWSVKGVTDTQYF
TRBV4-3,TRBD2,TRBJ2-1,.,TGCGCCAGCAGCCAAGCCCGGGGGGAAAAGTTCTTC,CASSQARGEKFF
TRBV29-1,TRBD1,TRBJ1-1,few,TGCAGCACCAGGACAGGGGGCACTGAAGCTTTCTTT,CSTRTGGTEAFF
TRBV30,.,TRBJ2-7,few,TGTGCCTGGAGTGGTGGGGGGATCTCCTACGAGCAGTACTTC,CAWSGGGISYEQYF
TRBV5-1,.,TRBJ2-7,few,TGCGCCAGCAGCTCGTTTCAGGGTGGGGTCTCCTACGAGCAGTACTTC,CASSSFQGGVSYEQYF
TRBV5-1,TRBD1,TRBJ2-1,.,TGCGCCAGCAGCCGACAGGGCAATGAGCAGTTCTTC,CASSRQGNEQFF
TRBV30,.,TRBJ2-5,.,TGTGCCTGGAGTGGGACAAGCCAAGAGACCCAGTACTTC,CAWSGTSQETQYF
TRBV30,.,TRBJ1-2,.,TGTGCCCAAGCAGTTGTTAGAAGTGGCTACACCTTC,CAQAVVRSGYTF
TRBV2,.,TRBJ1-1,few,TGTGCCAGCAGTCTTCTTACAGTGAACACTGAAGCTTTCTTT,CASSLLTVNTEAFF
TRBV28,TRBD2,TRBJ2-1,.,TGTGCCAGCAATCCACTAGCGACCTACTACAATGAGCAGTTCTTC,CASNPLATYYNEQFF
TRBV6-5,.,TRBJ1-5,.,TGTGCCAGCGGAAGAGGGGGCAATCAGCCCCAGCATTTT,CASGRGGNQPQHF
TRBV7-2,.,TRBJ2-5,.,TGTGCCAGCAGCTTAGGAGCAGGGTGGGAGACCCAGTACTTC,CASSLGAGWETQYF
TRBV29-1,.,TRBJ1-2,.,TGCAGCGTTGGGGAGGACTATGGCTACACCTTC,CSVGEDYGYTF
TRBV27,.,TRBJ2-7,.,TGTGCCAGCAGTCAGTCAGGTCACGAGCAGTACTTC,CASSQSGHEQYF
TRBV28,.,TRBJ1-2,.,TGTGCCAGCAGTTCGAGGGGCTACACCTTC,CASSSRGYTF
TRBV2,TRBD2,TRBJ2-5,.,TGTGCCAGCTCGGCTAGCGGGCCTCAAGGGACCCAGTACTTC,CASSASGPQGTQYF
TRBV4-3,TRBD2,TRBJ2-7,.,TGCGCCAGCAGCCAACTAGCGGGCTACGAGCAGTACTTC,CASSQLAGYEQYF
TRBV29-1,TRBD1,TRBJ1-2,.,TGCAGCGTCCCGGGACAGGGGTACAGTGTCTATGGCTACACCTTC,CSVPGQGYSVYGYTF
TRBV30,TRBD2,TRBJ2-2,.,TGTGCCTGGAGTGTTCTAGCGGGAGTGAAGGAGCTGTTTTTT,CAWSVLAGVKELFF
TRBV30,.,TRBJ2-3,.,TGTGCCTGGAGGCGGGGCACAGATACGCAGTATTTT,CAWRRGTDTQYF
TRBV30,.,TRBJ2-5,.,TGTGCCTGGAGTGCGGGAGAGACCCAGTACTTC,CAWSAGETQYF
TRBV15,TRBD1,TRBJ1-2,few,TGTGCCACCAGCAGAGACCCTAGGACAGGGGCGAACTATGGCTACACCTTC,CATSRDPRTGANYGYTF
TRBV18,.,TRBJ2-3,.,TGTGCCAGCTCACCCCAAGGTGATACGCAGTATTTT,CASSPQGDTQYF
TRBV4-2,TRBD2,TRBJ2-1,.,TGTGCCAGCAGCCGTGAGGTAGCGGGAGGTACCTACAATGAGCAGTTCTTC,CASSREVAGGTYNEQFF
TRBV30,.,TRBJ1-2,.,TGTGCCTGGAATGGGATCTATGGCTACACCTTC,CAWNGIYGYTF
TRBV7-2,.,TRBJ2-5,.,TGTGCCAGCAGCGTCGGGGGGCCCCAAGAGACCCAGTACTTC,CASSVGGPQETQYF
TRBV7-2,.,TRBJ2-7,.,TGTGCCAGCAGCTTAGTTCCAGACCCCTACGAGCAGTACTTC,CASSLVPDPYEQYF
TRBV28,TRBD2,TRBJ2-7,.,TGTGCCAGCAGTTTAGCAGGTCGGGGGGACGAGCAGTACTTC,CASSLAGRGDEQYF